This TCR beta chain stems from a study of shared clonotypes between healthy human individuals. Study-level findings and limits: Clonotype sharing among the donors was expected to vary with sequencing depth.

Genomic DNA of each subset was evenly split across several immunoSEQ plates. Around 28,000 T cell genomes (about 300 ng DNA) went into each PBMC replicate. Assay: immunoSEQ multiplex PCR; the TCRdb copy retains only in-frame clones and omits some. This sample has some 490,000 clones, with around 73% found just once. The study drew all its donors from Caucasian adults living in Nashville, Tennessee. Worth noting for this clone: Its specificity is unknown.

The CDR3 has 13 amino acids. V was clipped by 11 bases and J by 2 bases, with 16 bases between them. Germline V gene lookup returns CDR1 MDHEN and CDR2 SYDVKM. The chain is built from TRBV28 and TRBJ2-7; D is uncertain. The source of this sequence is a woman aged 40 to 49 in good health. Some clones in this sample may be carry-over from other donors' samples. Sequencing was carried out using PBMCs. CDR3 region: CAAAGFTTYEQYF. For the CDR3, the DNA is TGTGCCGCGGCCGGGTTCACCACCTACGAGCAGTACTTC.